These T cell receptor beta chains were read from a single sample in a study of blood T cell repertoires in COVID-19. Method: immunoSEQ multiplex PCR; TCRdb's copy keeps in-frame clones and lacks some. Among 110,000 to 150,000 clones listed, less than 90% were seen once. Sequenced sample: PBMCs or T cells enriched from blood (not recorded which). These receptors originate from a man in his forties or fifties with acute COVID-19. CDR3s include the opening cysteine and the closing phenylalanine or tryptophan. The D gene is left open where the match is weak. The size of a clone is reported for some rows only, either as once, few or many, or as a class for expanded clones.

>TRBD2|TRBV5-1|few|TRBJ2-7
TGCGCCAGCAGCCGCGGGACTAGCGGGAGTAGTCGGTACGAGCAGTACTTC
CASSRGTSGSSRYEQYF
>TRBD1|TRBV9|NA|TRBJ2-5
TGTGCCAGCAGCGTCCTCGACAGGGGAACCCAGTACTTC
CASSVLDRGTQYF
>TRBD1|TRBV28|NA|TRBJ1-4
TGTGCCAGCAGTGGAGAGACAGGGCCGAGAGGTATTGAAAAACTGTTTTTT
CASSGETGPRGIEKLFF
>TRBD1|TRBV28|NA|TRBJ2-7
TGTGCCAGCAGTTTCACAGGGGTCTGGGACGAGCAGTACTTC
CASSFTGVWDEQYF
>NA|TRBV14|few|TRBJ1-4
TGTGCCAGCAGCCAAGTGGGCGGGACGTTTGAAAAACTGTTTTTT
CASSQVGGTFEKLFF
>NA|TRBV7-9|NA|TRBJ1-1
TGTGCCAGCAGCCTAACAGAATTGAACACTGAAGCTTTCTTT
CASSLTELNTEAFF
>NA|TRBV10-3|NA|TRBJ1-1
TGTGCCATCAGAGGACAGCTTGAAGCTTTCTTT
CAIRGQLEAFF
>NA|TRBV5-1|once|TRBJ2-2
TGCGCCAGCAGCTCCGGTTGGCGGGTTTTAGGGCTAGCCGGGGAGCTGTTTTTT
CASSSGWRVLGLAGELFF
>TRBD1|TRBV27|NA|TRBJ1-6
TGTGCCAGCAGTCGCTACAGGGGCCCCTCCTATAATTCACCCCTCCACTTT
CASSRYRGPSYNSPLHF
>NA|TRBV2|NA|TRBJ2-4
TGTGCCAGCAGCGGGTTAGCCAAAAACATTCAGTACTTC
CASSGLAKNIQYF
>NA|TRBV7-8|NA|TRBJ1-1
TGTGCCAGCAGCTGGGCCGGGGGGCAGAACACTGAAGCTTTCTTT
CASSWAGGQNTEAFF
>TRBD2|TRBV19|NA|TRBJ2-2
TGTGCCAGTAGTATAGAGCTAGCGGAGAACACCGGGGAGCTGTTTTTT
CASSIELAENTGELFF